The entry that follows covers one T cell receptor beta chain sequence. This entry is derived from a study of Ad26.COV2.S vaccination and SARS-CoV-2 variants. The treatment was: over 15 received Ad26.COV2.S at low or high dose, single or two shots; 5 received placebo; per-sample allocation not given. All samples were drawn on day 63, counting from the first vaccine or placebo injection. Clones were sequenced by immunoSEQ multiplex PCR, and TCRdb holds only the in-frame ones, with some missing. The sample consists of about 400,000 clones, about 91% of them appearing once. CDR3 size: 13 residues. Trimming shortened V by 5 bases and J by 1 base, and 8 bases separated the two germline ends. Germline-derived CDR1 and CDR2 are MNHEY and SMNVEV (reference sequence).

This receptor was taken from a person between 18 and 65 years old who received the Ad26.COV2.S COVID-19 vaccine or a placebo. The V gene is TRBV27, the J gene TRBJ2-5; D might be TRBD1 (6 bases). Sample: peripheral blood, taken in a trial of Ad26.COV2.S vaccine versus placebo. The chain's CDR3 is CASSGQTQETQYF. The CDR3 region has the DNA TGTGCCAGCAGTGGACAGACCCAAGAGACCCAGTACTTC.